This TCR beta chain was sequenced in a study of blood T cell repertoires in COVID-19. The CDR3 is 15 residues long. Unmatched junction bases numbered 5, after V lost 6 bases and J lost 2 bases. CDR1 and CDR2 from the germline V gene are MNHEY and SVGAGI. Profiled with immunoSEQ multiplex PCR; TCRdb holds only in-frame clones, not every one. The table includes around 250,000 clones, over 65% detected once. This clonotype was obtained from a man aged 60 to 75 who had recovered from COVID-19. Sequencing was performed on peripheral blood. The chain couples TRBV6-5 to TRBJ2-1; 9 bases line up with TRBD2. The CDR3 here is CASRPGLAAYNEQFF. CDR3 DNA sequence: TGTGCCAGCAGGCCGGGACTAGCCGCCTACAATGAGCAGTTCTTC.